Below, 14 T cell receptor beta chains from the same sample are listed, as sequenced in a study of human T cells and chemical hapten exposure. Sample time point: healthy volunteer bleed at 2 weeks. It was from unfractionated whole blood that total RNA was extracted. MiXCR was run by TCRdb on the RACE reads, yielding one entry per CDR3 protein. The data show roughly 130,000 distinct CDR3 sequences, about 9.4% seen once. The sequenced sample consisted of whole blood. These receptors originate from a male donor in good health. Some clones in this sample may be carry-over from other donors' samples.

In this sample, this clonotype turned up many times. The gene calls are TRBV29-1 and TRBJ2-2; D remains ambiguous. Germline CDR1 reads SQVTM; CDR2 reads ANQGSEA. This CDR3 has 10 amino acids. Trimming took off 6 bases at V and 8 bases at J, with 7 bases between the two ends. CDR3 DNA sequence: TGCAGCGTCCGAGAAGGGGAGCTGTTTTTT. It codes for CSVREGELFF.

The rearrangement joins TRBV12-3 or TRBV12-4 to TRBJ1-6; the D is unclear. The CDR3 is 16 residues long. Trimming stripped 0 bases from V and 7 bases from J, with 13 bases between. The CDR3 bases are TGTGCCAGCAGTTTAGCTGTCGAGGAACCCAATTCACCCCTCCACTTT. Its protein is CASSLAVEEPNSPLHF.

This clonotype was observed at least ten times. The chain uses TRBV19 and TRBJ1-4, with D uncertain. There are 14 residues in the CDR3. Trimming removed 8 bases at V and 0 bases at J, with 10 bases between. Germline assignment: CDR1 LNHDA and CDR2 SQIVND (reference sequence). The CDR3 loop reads CASGGQATNEKLFF. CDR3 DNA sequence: TGTGCCAGTGGTGGCCAAGCAACTAATGAAAAACTGTTTTTT.

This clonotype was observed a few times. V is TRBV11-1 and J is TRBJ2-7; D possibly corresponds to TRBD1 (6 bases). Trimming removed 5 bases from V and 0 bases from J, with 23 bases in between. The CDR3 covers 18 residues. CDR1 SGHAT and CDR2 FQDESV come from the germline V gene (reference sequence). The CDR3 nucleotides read TGTGCCAGCAGCCCACCTCACAGGGCCGTTGGGAACTCCTACGAGCAGTACTTC. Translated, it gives CASSPPHRAVGNSYEQYF.

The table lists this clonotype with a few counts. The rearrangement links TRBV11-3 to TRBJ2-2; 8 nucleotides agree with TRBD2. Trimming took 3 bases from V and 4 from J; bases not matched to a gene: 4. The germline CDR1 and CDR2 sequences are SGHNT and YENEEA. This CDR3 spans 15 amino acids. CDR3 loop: CASSFGGASTGELFF. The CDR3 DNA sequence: TGTGCCAGCAGCTTCGGGGGGGCAAGCACCGGGGAGCTGTTTTTT.

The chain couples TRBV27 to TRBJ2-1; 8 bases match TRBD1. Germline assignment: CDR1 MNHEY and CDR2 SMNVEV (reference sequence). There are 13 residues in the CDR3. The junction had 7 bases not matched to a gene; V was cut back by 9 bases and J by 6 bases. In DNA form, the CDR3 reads TGTGCCAGTGGGACAGGAACCGGCAATGAGCAGTTCTTC. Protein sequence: CASGTGTGNEQFF.

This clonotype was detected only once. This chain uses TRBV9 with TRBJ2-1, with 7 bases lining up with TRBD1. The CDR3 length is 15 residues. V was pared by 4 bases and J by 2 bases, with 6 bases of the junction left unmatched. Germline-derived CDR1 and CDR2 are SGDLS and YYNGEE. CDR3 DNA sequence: TGTGCCAGCAGCCCCGAACAGGGGACCTACAATGAGCAGTTCTTC. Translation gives CASSPEQGTYNEQFF.

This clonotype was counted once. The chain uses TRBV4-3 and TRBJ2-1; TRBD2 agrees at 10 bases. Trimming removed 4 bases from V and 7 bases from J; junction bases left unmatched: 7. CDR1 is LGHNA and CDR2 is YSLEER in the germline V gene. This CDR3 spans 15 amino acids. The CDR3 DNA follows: TGCGCCAGCAGCCCAAATAGCGGGGGGAAGAATGAGCAGTTCTTC. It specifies CASSPNSGGKNEQFF.

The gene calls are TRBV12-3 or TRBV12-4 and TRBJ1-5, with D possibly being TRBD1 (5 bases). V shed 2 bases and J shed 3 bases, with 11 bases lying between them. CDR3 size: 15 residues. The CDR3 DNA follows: TGTGCCAGCAGTTTAAATGGGGGAAACAATCAGCCCCAGCATTTT. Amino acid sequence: CASSLNGGNNQPQHF.

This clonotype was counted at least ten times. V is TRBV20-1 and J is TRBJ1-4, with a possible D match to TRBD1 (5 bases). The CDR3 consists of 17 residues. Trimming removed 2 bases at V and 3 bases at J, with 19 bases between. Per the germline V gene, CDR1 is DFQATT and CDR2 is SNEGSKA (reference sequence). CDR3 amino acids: CSARPYGKGRANEKLFF. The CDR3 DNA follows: TGCAGTGCTAGACCATACGGGAAGGGACGGGCTAATGAAAAACTGTTTTTT.

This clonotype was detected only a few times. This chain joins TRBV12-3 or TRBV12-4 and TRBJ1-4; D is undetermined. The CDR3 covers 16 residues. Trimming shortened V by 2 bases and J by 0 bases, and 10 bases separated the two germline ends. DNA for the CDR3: TGTGCCAGCAGTTTATCTGGGGTGACAACTAATGAAAAACTGTTTTTT. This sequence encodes CASSLSGVTTNEKLFF.

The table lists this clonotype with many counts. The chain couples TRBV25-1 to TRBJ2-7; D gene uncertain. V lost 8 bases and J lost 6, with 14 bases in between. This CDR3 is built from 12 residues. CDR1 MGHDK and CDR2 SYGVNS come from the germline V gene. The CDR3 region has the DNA TGTGCCAGCGGTACAGAGGTAGGCGAGCAGTACTTC. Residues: CASGTEVGEQYF.

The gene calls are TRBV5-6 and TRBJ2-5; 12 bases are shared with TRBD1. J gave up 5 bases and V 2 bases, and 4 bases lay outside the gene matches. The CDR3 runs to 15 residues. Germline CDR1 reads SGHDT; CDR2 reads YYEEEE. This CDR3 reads CASSFTGTGGETQYF. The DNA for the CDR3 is TGTGCCAGCAGCTTTACCGGGACAGGGGGCGAGACCCAGTACTTC.

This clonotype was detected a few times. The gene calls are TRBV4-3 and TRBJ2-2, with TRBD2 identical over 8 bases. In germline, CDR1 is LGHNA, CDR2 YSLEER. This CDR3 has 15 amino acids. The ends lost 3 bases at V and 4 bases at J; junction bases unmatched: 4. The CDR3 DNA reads TGCGCCAGCAGCCAGGCGGGGGGAAGCACCGGGGAGCTGTTTTTT. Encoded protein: CASSQAGGSTGELFF.